Presented here are 24 T cell receptor beta chains from one specimen sequenced in a study of blood T cell repertoires in COVID-19 (dated by TCRdb to about 2020). Libraries were constructed by the immunoSEQ multiplex PCR assay. The immuneACCESS repertoire file appears here via TCRdb, limited to in-frame rearrangements. These files lack a portion of the clones; in checked studies, under half of the deficit traces to unresolved V genes, and the cause of the others is not known. The sample table contains 300,000 to 350,000 clones; only one count was recorded for 65% to 85% of them. 2.5% to 3.5% of the sample is held by the ten biggest clonotypes. The sequenced sample consisted of peripheral blood. The receptor source for this set is a man aged 25 to 45 with active or convalescent COVID-19.

V gene TRBV30 combines with J gene TRBJ2-7; 7 bases line up with TRBD1. This CDR3 has 14 amino acids. Per the germline V gene, CDR1 is GTSNPN and CDR2 is SVGIG (reference sequence). With 0 bases clipped from V and 3 bases from J, the junction kept 5 bases outside the gene matches. Written as DNA, the CDR3 is TGTGCCTGGAGTGTACGGACAGGCTTCTACGAGCAGTACTTC. Its protein product is CAWSVRTGFYEQYF.

This chain links TRBV27 with TRBJ2-3; weak D call: TRBD2 (5 bases). Germline CDR1 MNHEY, CDR2 SMNVEV (reference sequence). The V gene lost 0 bases and the J gene lost 11 bases, with 12 bases spanning the gap. The CDR3 totals 13 residues. CDR3: CASSLSTGTEQYF. The CDR3 coding sequence is TGTGCCAGCAGTTTATCAACGGGAACTGAGCAGTATTTT.

This sequence joins TRBV6-2 or TRBV6-3 and TRBJ2-7, with 8 nucleotides matching TRBD2. The trim removed 6 bases at V and 6 bases at J, leaving 13 bases unmatched. The CDR3 length is 15 residues. Germline CDR1 and CDR2: MNHEY and SVGEGT. CDR3 sequence reads: CASSRSGTRSVEQYF. The CDR3 DNA follows: TGTGCCAGCAGCCGCTCCGGGACTAGGTCCGTCGAGCAGTACTTC.

This chain uses TRBV7-9 with TRBJ2-7; no definite D call. Germline lookup yields CDR1 SEHNR and CDR2 FQNEAQ (reference sequence). V was trimmed by 5 bases and J by 3 bases, leaving 8 bases between them. The CDR3 contains 12 residues. In DNA, the CDR3 is TGTGCCAGCAGCCCCCAGGTCTACGAGCAGTACTTC. Residues: CASSPQVYEQYF.

CDR3 protein: CASSVGLAETYEQYF. In nucleotides, the CDR3 is TGTGCCAGCAGCGTAGGACTAGCGGAAACCTACGAGCAGTACTTC. This chain connects TRBV9 to TRBJ2-7; TRBD2 matches 9 bases. The CDR3 contains 15 residues. J lost 2 bases, V lost 0 bases, and 3 bases had no gene match. Germline V gene sequence: CDR1 SGDLS, CDR2 YYNGEE.

The J gene is TRBJ1-6, the V gene TRBV2; 11 bases fit TRBD1. This CDR3 spans 14 amino acids. After removal of 5 bases from V and 10 bases from J, the junction contained 4 bases not matched to a gene. Germline-derived CDR1 and CDR2 are SNHLY and FYNNEI. CDR3 in amino acids: CASSQDRGLSPLHF. CDR3 nucleotides: TGTGCCAGCAGTCAGGACAGGGGGCTATCACCCCTCCACTTT.

The genes are TRBV6-6 and TRBJ1-6; the D is unclear. V shed 4 bases and J shed 5 bases, with 9 bases lying between them. CDR3 length equals 14 residues. Germline CDR1 is MNHNY and CDR2 is SVGAGI (reference sequence). The CDR3 coding sequence is TGTGCCAGCAGTTCGCGGGCCGATAATTCACCCCTCCACTTT. This sequence encodes CASSSRADNSPLHF.

The V gene is TRBV6-5, the J gene TRBJ2-1; D perhaps matches TRBD1 (5 bases). CDR1 and CDR2 (germline): MNHEY, SVGAGI. The germline V and J ends were trimmed by 5 bases and 6 bases, with 11 bases remaining between them. CDR3 length equals 13 residues. CDR3 protein: CASSPTESNEQFF. The CDR3 DNA sequence: TGTGCCAGCAGTCCGACAGAGTCCAATGAGCAGTTCTTC.

Note on this clone: Other DNA sequences in the sample encode the same CDR3. The genes are TRBV3-1 (or the pseudogene TRBV3-2) and TRBJ2-3; 14 positions agree with TRBD2. Germline loops: CDR1 LGHDT, CDR2 YNNKEL (reference sequence). This CDR3 region has 16 residues. The ends lost 4 bases at V and 3 bases at J; junction bases unmatched: 3. The CDR3: CASSPRTSGGTDTQYF. The CDR3 nucleotides read TGTGCCAGCAGCCCCCGGACTAGCGGGGGGACAGATACGCAGTATTTT.

The chain combines TRBV10-3 with TRBJ2-1; TRBD2 matches at 7 bases. The CDR3 sequence is 16 residues long. V lost 0 bases, J lost 16 bases, and 18 bases stayed unmatched. Per the germline V gene, CDR1 is ENHRY and CDR2 is SYGVKD. CDR3: CAISESPTLPRGVHFF. CDR3 nucleotides: TGTGCCATCAGTGAGTCCCCTACCCTCCCCCGGGGGGTGCATTTCTTC.

V usage is TRBV14 and J usage is TRBJ1-1; no reliable D call. CDR3 length equals 14 residues. The ends were cut back, 1 base at V and 11 bases at J, with 17 bases in the middle. Germline loops: CDR1 SGHDN, CDR2 FVKESK. CDR3 residues: CASSQVGEGTRAFF. For the CDR3, the DNA is TGTGCCAGCAGCCAAGTTGGCGAGGGCACAAGGGCTTTCTTT.

The chain has TRBV5-1 and TRBJ2-3, with D possibly TRBD1 on 6 matching bases. The CDR3 consists of 15 residues. CDR1 SGHRS and CDR2 YFSETQ come from the germline V gene. V was clipped by 2 bases and J by 2 bases, with 12 bases between them. CDR3 coding DNA: TGCGCCAGCAGCTTTCAGCCAGGGGTCACAGATACGCAGTATTTT. Translating it yields CASSFQPGVTDTQYF.

V and J are TRBV15 and TRBJ2-1; D is perhaps TRBD2 (6 bases). Looked up from germline, CDR1 is LNHNV and CDR2 is YYDKDF (reference sequence). This CDR3 spans 14 amino acids. Trimming took off 9 bases at V and 6 bases at J, with 18 bases between the two ends. CDR3 amino acids: CATELGGDRNEQFF. CDR3 bases: TGTGCCACGGAGCTGGGAGGAGACCGCAATGAGCAGTTCTTC. The entire variable domain, with the rest obtained from reference TRBV15 and TRBJ2-1, is as follows: DAMVIQNPRYQVTQFGKPVTLSCSQTLNHNVMYWYQQKSSQAPKLLFHYYDKDFNNEADTPDNFQSRRPNTSFCFLDIRSPGLGDTAMYLCATELGGDRNEQFFGPGTRLTVL.

Comment on this clone: A much larger clone lies a single base off, so this may be a read error. The chain is built from TRBV2 and TRBJ1-5; D is uncertain. Deletions cut 2 bases from V and 0 bases from J, with 5 bases between. The germline V gene has CDR1 SNHLY and CDR2 FYNNEI. This CDR3 is 14 amino acids long. CDR3 protein: CASSETGSNQPQHF. The CDR3 region has the DNA TGTGCCAGCAGTGAAACGGGTAGCAATCAGCCCCAGCATTTT.

The rearrangement uses TRBV25-1 and TRBJ1-3, with TRBD1 identical over 10 bases. The CDR3 is 15 amino acids. Germline V gene sequence: CDR1 MGHDK, CDR2 SYGVNS. V lost 6 bases to trimming and J lost 2 bases; unmatched junction nucleotides: 4. The DNA of the CDR3 is TGTGCCAGCAGGGGGACAGGGGATCCTGGAAACACCATATATTTT. It is translated as CASRGTGDPGNTIYF.

The V gene is TRBV3-1 (or the pseudogene TRBV3-2), the J gene TRBJ1-5, with D hard to call. V was pared by 4 bases and J by 3 bases, with 13 bases between. The CDR3 is made up of 15 amino acids. Germline CDR1 LGHDT, CDR2 YNNKEL (reference sequence). CDR3 coding DNA: TGTGCCAGCAGCCCCGGTCCCGGTTTCAATCAGCCCCAGCATTTT. Translated, it gives CASSPGPGFNQPQHF.

This clone came up many times. V and J are TRBV5-6 and TRBJ1-2; D is perhaps TRBD1 (5 bases). Germline V CDR1 and CDR2: SGHDT, YYEEEE. The germline V and J ends were trimmed by 4 bases and 4 bases, with 20 bases remaining between them. The CDR3 is made up of 16 amino acids. The CDR3, as DNA: TGTGCCAGCAGCGAACCCGGGGGTTCCCGTTCCTATGGCTACACCTTC. Its translation: CASSEPGGSRSYGYTF.

The chain links TRBV7-9 to TRBJ2-1, with 8 bases lining up with TRBD1. This CDR3 comprises 14 residues. Trimming removed 3 bases from V and 10 bases from J; junction bases left unmatched: 8. CDR1 and CDR2 from the germline V gene are SEHNR and FQNEAQ (reference sequence). The CDR3 nucleotides read TGTGCCAGCAGCTTCGGGACAGGCAGGGGAGAGCAGTTCTTC. Protein: CASSFGTGRGEQFF.

V is TRBV15 and J is TRBJ1-2; D is undetermined. V was pared by 4 bases and J by 8 bases, with 29 bases between. The CDR3 covers 18 residues. CDR1 and CDR2 from the germline V gene are LNHNV and YYDKDF (reference sequence). The CDR3 DNA sequence: TGTGCCACCAGCACCGGCGAGGCGCCCCCCCATATGATCAAGGGCTACACCTTC. Translation gives CATSTGEAPPHMIKGYTF.

The CDR3 DNA is TGCGCCAGCAGCCAAGGGCTAGCGGGAGTCTACGAGCAGTACTTC. Amino acid sequence: CASSQGLAGVYEQYF. This chain joins TRBV4-1 and TRBJ2-7; 10 nucleotides agree with TRBD2. There are 15 residues in the CDR3. Losses at the gene ends were 1 base for V and 3 bases for J; bases not matched to a gene: 3. Germline CDR1 MGHRA, CDR2 YSYEKL.

This clone has more than one count but fewer than ten. This chain uses TRBV2 with TRBJ2-3; D is undetermined. From germline, CDR1 is SNHLY and CDR2 FYNNEI. The CDR3 length is 12 residues. Trimming pared 6 bases from V and 6 bases from J, leaving 10 bases between. The CDR3 sequence is CASRLSADTQYF. CDR3 DNA sequence: TGTGCCAGCAGACTATCGGCGGATACGCAGTATTTT.

The rearrangement joins TRBV30 to TRBJ2-7; D perhaps matches TRBD2 (5 bases). CDR1 and CDR2 (germline): GTSNPN, SVGIG (reference sequence). V was cut by 3 bases and J by 7 bases, with 16 bases left in between. The CDR3 runs to 13 residues. CDR3 sequence (DNA): TGTGCCTGGAGACGGAGACTAATGGGGGAGCAGTACTTC. This encodes CAWRRRLMGEQYF.

The chain recombines TRBV4-3 with TRBJ2-3, with 7 bases lining up with TRBD2. The CDR3 extends over 14 amino acids. CDR1 and CDR2 (germline): LGHNA, YSLEER. Trimming took 3 bases from V and 2 from J; bases not matched to a gene: 2. The CDR3 region is CASSHQRDTDTQYF. CDR3 bases: TGCGCCAGCAGCCATCAGCGGGACACAGATACGCAGTATTTT.

In this sample, this clone turned up many times. The V and J genes are TRBV14 and TRBJ1-1, with TRBD1 identical over 9 bases. J was trimmed by 0 bases and V by 4 bases; bases with no gene match: 15. Germline loops: CDR1 SGHDN, CDR2 FVKESK. The CDR3 loop spans 19 amino acids. The CDR3, as DNA: TGTGCCAGCAGCCGACGACTTACAGGGGGCAAACAGATGAACACTGAAGCTTTCTTT. Translated: CASSRRLTGGKQMNTEAFF. Full variable domain (remainder filled in from reference TRBV14 and TRBJ1-1): EAGVTQFPSHSVIEKGQTVTLRCDPISGHDNLYWYRRVMGKEIKFLLHFVKESKQDESGMPNNRFLAERTGGTYSTLKVQPAELEDSGVYFCASSRRLTGGKQMNTEAFFGQGTRLTVV.